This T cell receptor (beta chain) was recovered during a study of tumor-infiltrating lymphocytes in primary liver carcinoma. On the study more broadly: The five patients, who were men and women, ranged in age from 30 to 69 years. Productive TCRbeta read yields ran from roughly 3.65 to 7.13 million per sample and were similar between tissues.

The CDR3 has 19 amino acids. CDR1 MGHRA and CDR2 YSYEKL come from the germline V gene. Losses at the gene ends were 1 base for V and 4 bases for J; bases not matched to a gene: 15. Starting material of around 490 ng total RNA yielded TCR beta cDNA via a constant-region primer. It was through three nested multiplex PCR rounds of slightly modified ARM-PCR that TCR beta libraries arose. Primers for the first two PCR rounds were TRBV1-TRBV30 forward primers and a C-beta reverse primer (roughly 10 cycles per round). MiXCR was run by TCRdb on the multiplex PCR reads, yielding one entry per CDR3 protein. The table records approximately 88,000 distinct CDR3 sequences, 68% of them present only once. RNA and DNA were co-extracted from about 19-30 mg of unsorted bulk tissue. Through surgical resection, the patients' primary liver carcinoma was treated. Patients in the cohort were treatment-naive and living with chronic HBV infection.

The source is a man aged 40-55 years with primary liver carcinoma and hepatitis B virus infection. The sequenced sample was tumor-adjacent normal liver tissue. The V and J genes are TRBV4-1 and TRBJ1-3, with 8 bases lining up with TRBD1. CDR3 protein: CASSQGEEQGEVPGNTIYF. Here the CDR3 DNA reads TGCGCCAGCAGCCAAGGAGAAGAACAGGGGGAAGTTCCCGGAAACACCATATATTTT.